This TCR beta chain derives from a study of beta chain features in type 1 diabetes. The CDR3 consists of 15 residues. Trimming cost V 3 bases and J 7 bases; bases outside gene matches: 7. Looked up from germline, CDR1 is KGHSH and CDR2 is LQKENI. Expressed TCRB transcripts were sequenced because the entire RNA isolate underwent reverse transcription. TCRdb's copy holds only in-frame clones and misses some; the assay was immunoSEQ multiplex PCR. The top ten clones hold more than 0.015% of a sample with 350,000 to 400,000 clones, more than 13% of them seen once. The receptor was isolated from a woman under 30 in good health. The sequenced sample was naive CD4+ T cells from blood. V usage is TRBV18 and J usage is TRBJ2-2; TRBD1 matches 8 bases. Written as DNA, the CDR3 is TGTGCCAGCTCACCGGGACAGGCGTCGGGCGGGGAGCTGTTTTTT. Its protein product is CASSPGQASGGELFF.